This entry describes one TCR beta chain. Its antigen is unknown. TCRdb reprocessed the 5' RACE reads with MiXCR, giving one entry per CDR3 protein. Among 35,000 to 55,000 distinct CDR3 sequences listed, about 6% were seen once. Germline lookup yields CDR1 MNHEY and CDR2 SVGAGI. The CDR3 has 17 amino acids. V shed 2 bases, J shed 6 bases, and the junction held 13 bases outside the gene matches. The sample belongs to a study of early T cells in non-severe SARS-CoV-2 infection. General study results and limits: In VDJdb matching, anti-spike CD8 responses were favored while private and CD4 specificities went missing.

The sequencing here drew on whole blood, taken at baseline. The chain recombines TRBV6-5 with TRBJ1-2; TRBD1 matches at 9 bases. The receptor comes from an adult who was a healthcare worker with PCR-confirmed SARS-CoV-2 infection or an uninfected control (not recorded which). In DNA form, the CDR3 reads TGTGCCAGCAGTTACCGGACCGGAGGGGGACAGGGTCATGGCTACACCTTC. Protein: CASSYRTGGGQGHGYTF.